These 5 T cell receptor beta chains came from one sample sequenced in a study of T-cell reconstitution after alpha-beta-depleted transplantation in children. Unique molecular identifiers tagged the TCRbeta library. Each CDR3 protein gets one entry after TCRdb re-called the PCR reads with MiXCR. The sample gives fewer than 400,000 distinct CDR3 sequences, around 21% of which show up once; around 4% is in the top ten. This sample comprised PBMCs from the stem cell graft donor, obtained from the stem cell graft. Receptors originate from a human donor who donated a stem cell graft to a child with acute myeloid leukemia.

This chain links TRBV11-3 with TRBJ2-6, with 7 bases fitting TRBD1. This CDR3 region has 17 residues. Trimming at V came to 5 bases and at J to 0 bases, leaving 7 bases not matched to a gene. CDR1 and CDR2 from the germline V gene are SGHNT and YENEEA. The chain's CDR3 is CASSAGDSHSGANVLTF. DNA of the CDR3: TGTGCCAGCAGCGCCGGGGACAGCCACTCTGGGGCCAACGTCCTGACTTTC. The variable domain in full, with the rest retrieved from reference TRBV11-3 and TRBJ2-6, is EAGVVQSPRYKIIEKKQPVAFWCNPISGHNTLYWYLQNLGQGPELLIRYENEEAVDDSQLPKDRFSAERLKGVDSTLKIQPAELGDSAVYLCASSAGDSHSGANVLTFGAGSRLTVL.

This clonotype showed up many times. The V and J genes are TRBV9 and TRBJ2-3, with D perhaps matching TRBD1 or TRBD2 (5 bases each). The CDR3 is 15 residues long. The ends were cut back, 4 bases at V and 2 bases at J, with 14 bases in the middle. Germline V gene data show CDR1 as SGDLS and CDR2 as YYNGEE. CDR3 amino acids: CASSRSGPDTDTQYF. As DNA, the CDR3 is TGTGCCAGCAGCCGATCGGGACCAGACACAGATACGCAGTATTTT.

This clonotype occurred a few times. The rearrangement uses TRBV11-2 and TRBJ2-7; 10 nucleotides agree with TRBD2. With V trimmed by 0 bases and J by 5 bases, 4 bases remained unmatched. The CDR3 spans 15 residues. From germline, CDR1 is SGHAT and CDR2 FQNNGV. The DNA of the CDR3 is TGTGCCAGCAGCTTAGAAGCGGGAGGGCCTAACGAGCAGTACTTC. This sequence encodes CASSLEAGGPNEQYF.

This clonotype was seen a few times. The V gene is TRBV27, the J gene TRBJ2-1, with 13 bases aligning to TRBD2. The CDR3 is made up of 15 amino acids. Germline V gene sequence: CDR1 MNHEY, CDR2 SMNVEV (reference sequence). Losses at the gene ends were 4 bases for V and 6 bases for J; bases not matched to a gene: 3. The CDR3 here is CASSWRTSGSNEQFF. The CDR3 DNA reads as TGTGCCAGCAGTTGGCGGACTAGCGGGAGCAATGAGCAGTTCTTC.

The chain has TRBV20-1 and TRBJ2-5; D may be TRBD1 or TRBD2 (5 bases each). The V end was cut by 2 bases, the J end by 4 bases, with 14 bases between. Germline V lookup: CDR1 DFQATT, CDR2 SNEGSKA (reference sequence). This CDR3 has 14 residues. DNA for the CDR3: TGCAGTGCTAGAAAGGTCCCTGGGGGAGAGACCCAGTACTTC. Residues: CSARKVPGGETQYF.